The present T cell receptor (beta chain) was sequenced within a study of cytomegalovirus exposure and HLA in healthy donors. Overall study results and limits: Accurate prediction of most subjects' HLA-A and HLA-B alleles from TCR beta sequences was reported.

The CDR3 runs 16 residues. V dropped 0 bases and J dropped 6; count of bases not matched to a gene: 6. CDR1 and CDR2 (germline): SGHRS, YFSETQ. The PCR ran on 60 Vbeta and 13 Jbeta primers. The data were produced by immunoSEQ multiplex PCR, yet TCRdb's version contains in-frame clones alone and is incomplete. The data contain more than 150,000 clones, 77% of them singletons. In the case of this clone: The antigen is not known.

The chain uses TRBV5-1 and TRBJ1-6, with 7 bases aligning to TRBD1. The sample comprised PBMCs. The origin of this receptor is a young man in good health and CMV-seronegative. The CDR3 nucleotides read TGCGCCAGCAGCTTGGTTCCGGGACAGACTAATTCACCCCTCCACTTT. Translated: CASSLVPGQTNSPLHF.